This note documents a single T cell receptor beta chain sequence. The target antigen is unknown. Per the original methods: ImmunoSEQ gave junction-only sequences without quality scores, so filtering differed. Sequencing was performed with immunoSEQ multiplex PCR; in TCRdb, only in-frame clones are kept and a portion is missing. The V and J calls and clone size are taken from that table; D and trimming were inferred from the DNA. The repertoire holds approximately 2,000,000 clones, less than 95% seen once, with around 0.4% in the top ten. The germline CDR1 and CDR2 sequences are SNHLY and FYNNEI. The CDR3 runs to 14 residues. V lost 6 bases and J lost 1, with 12 bases in between. These data originate in a study of shared clonotypes between healthy human individuals. Study as a whole: Contributing individuals were a couple of females and a few males aged 18 to 49. General study points: Larger richness was generally estimated for naive than memory subsets. Clonotype sharing among donors likely depends on sequencing depth.

The clonotype originates from a young man in good health. Some clones in this sample may be carry-over from other donors' samples. The sequencing sample was made of naive CD4+ T cells from PBMCs. Stated subset: CD45RA+ positively selected. The chain links TRBV2 to TRBJ2-5; D is ambiguous. Here the CDR3 DNA reads TGTGCCAGCAGAGTTGGACGGACCCAAGAGACCCAGTACTTC. It encodes CASRVGRTQETQYF.